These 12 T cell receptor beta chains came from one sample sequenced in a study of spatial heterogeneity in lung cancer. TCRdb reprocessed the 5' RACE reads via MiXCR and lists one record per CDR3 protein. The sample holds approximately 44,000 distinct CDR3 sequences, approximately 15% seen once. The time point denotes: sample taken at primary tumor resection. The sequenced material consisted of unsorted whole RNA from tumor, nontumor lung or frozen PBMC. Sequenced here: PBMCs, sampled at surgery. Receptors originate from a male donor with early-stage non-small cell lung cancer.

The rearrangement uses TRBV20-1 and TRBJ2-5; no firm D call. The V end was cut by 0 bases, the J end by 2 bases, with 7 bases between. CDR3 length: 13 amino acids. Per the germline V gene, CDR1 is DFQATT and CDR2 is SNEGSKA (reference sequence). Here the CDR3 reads CSARDPQQETQYF. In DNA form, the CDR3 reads TGCAGTGCTAGAGATCCACAGCAAGAGACCCAGTACTTC.

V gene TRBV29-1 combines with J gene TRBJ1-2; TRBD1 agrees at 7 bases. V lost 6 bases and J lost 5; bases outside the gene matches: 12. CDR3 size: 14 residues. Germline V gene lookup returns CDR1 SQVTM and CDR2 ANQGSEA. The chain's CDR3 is CSVETSDRDYGYTF. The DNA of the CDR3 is TGCAGCGTCGAAACCTCCGACAGGGATTATGGCTACACCTTC.

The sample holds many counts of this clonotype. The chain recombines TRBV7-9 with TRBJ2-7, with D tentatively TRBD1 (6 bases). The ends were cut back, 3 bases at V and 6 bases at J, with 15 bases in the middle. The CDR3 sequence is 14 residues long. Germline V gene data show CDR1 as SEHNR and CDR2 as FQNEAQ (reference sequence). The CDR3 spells CASSFQGSGREQYF. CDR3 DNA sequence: TGTGCCAGCAGCTTTCAGGGGTCCGGGCGCGAGCAGTACTTC.

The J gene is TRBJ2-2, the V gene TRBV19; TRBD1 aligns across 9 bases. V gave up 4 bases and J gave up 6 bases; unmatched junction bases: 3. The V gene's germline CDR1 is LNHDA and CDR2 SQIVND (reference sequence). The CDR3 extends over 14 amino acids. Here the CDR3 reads CASSRDREAGELFF. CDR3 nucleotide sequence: TGTGCCAGTAGTAGGGACAGGGAGGCCGGGGAGCTGTTTTTT.

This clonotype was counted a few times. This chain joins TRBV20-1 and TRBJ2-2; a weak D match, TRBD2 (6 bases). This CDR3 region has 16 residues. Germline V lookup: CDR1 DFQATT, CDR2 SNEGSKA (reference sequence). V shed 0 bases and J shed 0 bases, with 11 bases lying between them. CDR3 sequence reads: CSARDTQRANTGELFF. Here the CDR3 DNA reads TGCAGTGCTAGAGATACCCAGCGGGCGAACACCGGGGAGCTGTTTTTT.

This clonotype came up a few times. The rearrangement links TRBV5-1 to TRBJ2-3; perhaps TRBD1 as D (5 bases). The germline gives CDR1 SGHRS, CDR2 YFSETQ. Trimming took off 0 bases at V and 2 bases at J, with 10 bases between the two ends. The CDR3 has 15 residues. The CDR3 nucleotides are TGCGCCAGCAGCTTGGGCAGGGCCTACACAGATACGCAGTATTTT. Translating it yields CASSLGRAYTDTQYF.

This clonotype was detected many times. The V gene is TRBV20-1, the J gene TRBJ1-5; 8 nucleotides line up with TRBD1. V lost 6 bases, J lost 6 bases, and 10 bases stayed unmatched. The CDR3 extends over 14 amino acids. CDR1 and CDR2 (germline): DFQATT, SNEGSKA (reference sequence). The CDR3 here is CSATGQGSAQPQHF. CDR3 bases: TGCAGTGCAACCGGACAGGGTTCGGCTCAGCCCCAGCATTTT.

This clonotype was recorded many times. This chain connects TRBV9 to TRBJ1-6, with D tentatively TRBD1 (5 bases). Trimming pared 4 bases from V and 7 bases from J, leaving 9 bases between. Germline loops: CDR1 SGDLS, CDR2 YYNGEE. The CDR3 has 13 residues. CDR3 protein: CASSMGGNSPLHF. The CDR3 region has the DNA TGTGCCAGCAGCATGGGGGGAAATTCACCCCTCCACTTT.

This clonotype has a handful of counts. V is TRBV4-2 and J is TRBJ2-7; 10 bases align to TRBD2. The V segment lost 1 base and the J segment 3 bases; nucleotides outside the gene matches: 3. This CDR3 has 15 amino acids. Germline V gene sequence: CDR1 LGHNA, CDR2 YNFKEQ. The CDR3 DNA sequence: TGTGCCAGCAGCCAAGCGCTAGCGGGAGACTACGAGCAGTACTTC. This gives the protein CASSQALAGDYEQYF.

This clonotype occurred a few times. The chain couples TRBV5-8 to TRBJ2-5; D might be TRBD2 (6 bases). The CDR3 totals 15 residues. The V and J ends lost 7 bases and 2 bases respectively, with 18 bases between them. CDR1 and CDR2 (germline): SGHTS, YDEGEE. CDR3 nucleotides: TGTGCCAGCGGAACGCGGGGTAGGGGTCAAGAGACCCAGTACTTC. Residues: CASGTRGRGQETQYF.

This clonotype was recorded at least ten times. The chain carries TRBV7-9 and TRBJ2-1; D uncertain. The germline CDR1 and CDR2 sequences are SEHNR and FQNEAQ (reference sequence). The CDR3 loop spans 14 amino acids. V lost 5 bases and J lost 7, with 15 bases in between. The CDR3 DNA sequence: TGTGCCAGCAGCAAGGCGGAATCCAGGAATGAGCAGTTCTTC. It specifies CASSKAESRNEQFF.

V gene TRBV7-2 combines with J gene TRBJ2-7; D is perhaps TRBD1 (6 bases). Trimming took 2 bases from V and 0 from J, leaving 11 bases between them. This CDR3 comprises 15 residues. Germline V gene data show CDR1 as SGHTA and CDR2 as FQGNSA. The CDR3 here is CASSLSTGVSYEQYF. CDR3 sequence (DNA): TGTGCCAGCAGCTTATCGACAGGCGTCTCCTACGAGCAGTACTTC.